This TCR beta chain was identified during a study of Ad26.COV2.S vaccination and SARS-CoV-2 variants. Study background: Participants got Ad26.COV2.S intramuscularly, once or twice 56 days apart. Broader study findings: Total responses of T cells may have been underestimated by the analyses of TCR breadth and depth.

Treatment specified: roughly 18 received Ad26.COV2.S at low or high dose, single or two shots; about 5 received placebo; per-sample allocation not given. The samples date from day 63 after the first vaccine or placebo injection. The CDR3 totals 14 residues. The V gene's germline CDR1 is LNHNV and CDR2 YYDKDF (reference sequence). V lost 0 bases and J 7 bases, leaving 13 bases between the germline ends. Worth noting for this clone: Its antigen is currently unknown.

Some clones are missing from TCRdb's copy, which holds only in-frame ones; the method was immunoSEQ multiplex PCR. The table records a few hundred thousand clones, approximately 87% of them present only once. Sequences were derived from peripheral blood, sampled in a trial of Ad26.COV2.S vaccine versus placebo. V gene TRBV15 combines with J gene TRBJ2-7, with unresolved D. The TCR sequence derives from a person between 18 and 59 years old who received the Ad26.COV2.S COVID-19 vaccine or a placebo. CDR3 nucleotides: TGTGCCACCAGCAGAGATCGGACCCACATGGAGCAGTACTTC. As protein: CATSRDRTHMEQYF.